These 21 T cell receptor beta chains were sequenced from one sample in a study of siplizumab effects on memory and regulatory T cells. This table comes from immunoSEQ multiplex PCR, and its TCRdb copy is limited to in-frame clones, with some not included. This table holds 80,000 to 130,000 clones, roughly 94% found once. The sample comprised Tregs sorted from blood. The source of these receptors is a human donor in good health.

The chain combines TRBV19 with TRBJ1-5; no firm D call. From germline, CDR1 is LNHDA and CDR2 SQIVND (reference sequence). Trimming took off 5 bases at V and 7 bases at J, with 24 bases between the two ends. This CDR3 is built from 17 residues. The CDR3 is CASSAAAYSSSLQPQHF. In DNA, the CDR3 is TGTGCCAGTAGTGCGGCAGCATATTCCTCGAGTTTGCAGCCCCAGCATTTT.

The rearrangement joins TRBV18 to TRBJ2-7, with 7 bases that match TRBD1. With 3 bases clipped from V and 3 bases from J, the junction kept 5 bases outside the gene matches. The germline CDR1 and CDR2 sequences are KGHSH and LQKENI. The CDR3 is 14 amino acids. The CDR3 protein is CASSPATGDYEQYF. The CDR3 coding sequence is TGTGCCAGCTCACCCGCAACAGGGGACTACGAGCAGTACTTC.

This chain links TRBV10-2 with TRBJ2-3; 14 positions match TRBD2. J was trimmed by 3 bases and V by 6 bases; bases with no gene match: 11. This CDR3 comprises 18 residues. Germline loops: CDR1 WSHSY, CDR2 SAAADI. CDR3 protein: CASSRAGTSGRRTDTQYF. Here the CDR3 DNA reads TGCGCCAGCAGCCGGGCCGGGACTAGCGGGAGAAGGACAGATACGCAGTATTTT.

The rearrangement joins TRBV7-2 to TRBJ2-1; the D is unclear. The ends were cut back, 5 bases at V and 10 bases at J, with 15 bases in the middle. The CDR3 length is 13 residues. The V gene's germline CDR1 is SGHTA and CDR2 FQGNSA. The CDR3 DNA reads TGTGCCAGCAGCCGACTCCGGGCGCGAGAGCAGTTCTTC. It yields the protein CASSRLRAREQFF.

The chain is built from TRBV6-1 and TRBJ2-2; D gene ambiguous. Trimming left V 11 bases short and J 3 bases short, with 16 bases between. CDR3 length: 14 amino acids. Germline V CDR1 and CDR2: MNHNS, SASEGT. This CDR3 is CAARRAGHTGELFF. The CDR3 coding sequence is TGTGCCGCCCGACGGGCAGGACACACCGGGGAGCTGTTTTTT.

The V gene is TRBV19, the J gene TRBJ2-1; possibly TRBD2 for D (5 bases). The CDR3 spans 16 residues. Germline V gene sequence: CDR1 LNHDA, CDR2 SQIVND (reference sequence). The V gene lost 3 bases and the J gene lost 0 bases, with 12 bases spanning the gap. The CDR3 loop is CASSIRGLSSYNEQFF. The CDR3 nucleotides read TGTGCCAGTAGTATCCGGGGTCTAAGCTCCTACAATGAGCAGTTCTTC.

CDR3 nucleotides: TGTGCCTGGAGTGGAACGGTGGAGTCACCCCTCCACTTT. Protein product: CAWSGTVESPLHF. J is TRBJ1-6 and V is TRBV30; D not certain. Germline CDR1 GTSNPN, CDR2 SVGIG (reference sequence). The CDR3 is made up of 13 amino acids. Deletions cut 1 base from V and 10 bases from J, with 11 bases between.

The chain has TRBV4-1 and TRBJ1-2; tentative D call: TRBD1 (5 bases). The CDR3 runs to 16 residues. Germline V lookup: CDR1 MGHRA, CDR2 YSYEKL. V was shortened by 4 bases and J by 6 bases, with 21 bases between the two germline ends. The CDR3 DNA is TGCGCCAGCAGCCGCTTGCTGACAGCTCTAGGCCATGGCTACACCTTC. Protein: CASSRLLTALGHGYTF.

The chain has TRBV6-5 and TRBJ2-3; D is undetermined. Germline CDR1 and CDR2: MNHEY and SVGAGI. Trimming took 8 bases from V and 3 from J, leaving 9 bases between them. The CDR3 has 12 residues. The CDR3 bases are TGTGCCAGCTGTATGGGTACAGATACGCAGTATTTT. This codes for CASCMGTDTQYF.

The chain couples TRBV19 to TRBJ1-5; D is possibly TRBD1 (5 bases). The CDR3 runs to 13 residues. The germline V gene encodes CDR1 LNHDA and CDR2 SQIVND (reference sequence). V was cut by 10 bases and J by 6 bases, with 16 bases left in between. The CDR3 is CATGPRGIQPQHF. The CDR3 coding sequence is TGTGCCACCGGCCCCCGGGGGATTCAGCCCCAGCATTTT.

V usage is TRBV28 and J usage is TRBJ2-1, with D possibly TRBD2 on 5 matching bases. Germline V gene data show CDR1 as MDHEN and CDR2 as SYDVKM. Deletions cut 7 bases from V and 7 bases from J, with 20 bases between. There are 15 residues in the CDR3. This CDR3 is CASTSGGLLWNEQFF. CDR3 sequence (DNA): TGTGCCAGCACCTCCGGAGGCCTACTGTGGAATGAGCAGTTCTTC. Full variable domain (outside the CDR3, taken from reference TRBV28 and TRBJ2-1): DVKVTQSSRYLVKRTGEKVFLECVQDMDHENMFWYRQDPGLGLRLIYFSYDVKMKEKGDIPEGYSVSREKKERFSLILESASTNQTSMYLCASTSGGLLWNEQFFGPGTRLTVL.

Concerning this clone itself: The sample contains more than one DNA sequence encoding this CDR3. V gene TRBV18 combines with J gene TRBJ1-1; D remains ambiguous. The CDR3 is made up of 13 amino acids. The germline gives CDR1 KGHSH, CDR2 LQKENI. V was trimmed by 1 base and J by 2 bases, leaving 5 bases between them. The CDR3 loop reads CASSPRGNTEAFF. The CDR3 DNA reads as TGTGCCAGCTCACCACGGGGTAACACTGAAGCTTTCTTT.

The chain employs TRBV7-9 and TRBJ2-1; 14 bases agree with TRBD2. The germline V gene has CDR1 SEHNR and CDR2 FQNEAQ (reference sequence). Losses at the gene ends were 5 bases for V and 13 bases for J; bases not matched to a gene: 16. The CDR3 is made up of 17 amino acids. Written as DNA, the CDR3 is TGTGCCAGCAGCCGAATACCACCGGGACTAGCGGGAGTAGATCAGTTCTTC. This gives the protein CASSRIPPGLAGVDQFF.

The chain couples TRBV27 to TRBJ2-4, with 8 bases matching TRBD1. With 5 bases clipped from V and 7 bases from J, the junction kept 7 bases outside the gene matches. CDR3 length: 14 amino acids. CDR1 and CDR2 (germline): MNHEY, SMNVEV (reference sequence). This chain's CDR3 is CASSPYRGRNIQYF. The CDR3 DNA is TGTGCCAGCAGTCCCTACAGGGGGAGGAACATTCAGTACTTC.

The J gene is TRBJ2-3, the V gene TRBV9; D is tentatively TRBD1 or TRBD2 (6 bases each). CDR1 SGDLS and CDR2 YYNGEE come from the germline V gene. The CDR3 contains 14 residues. The germline V and J ends were trimmed by 8 bases and 4 bases, with 17 bases remaining between them. The CDR3 loop is CASKRAPGADTQYF. As DNA, the CDR3 is TGTGCCAGTAAGCGGGCCCCAGGGGCAGATACGCAGTATTTT.

CDR3 loop: CASSLTGQGGTEAFF. The CDR3 nucleotides are TGTGCCAGCAGCTTAACGGGACAGGGAGGGACTGAAGCTTTCTTT. This rearrangement joins TRBV7-8 to TRBJ1-1; 9 positions match TRBD1. The CDR3 has 15 amino acids. Germline V gene data show CDR1 as SGHVS and CDR2 as FQNEAQ. The V segment lost 2 bases and the J segment 5 bases; nucleotides outside the gene matches: 6.

This rearrangement joins TRBV19 to TRBJ1-1, with D possibly being TRBD1 (5 bases). Per germline, CDR1 LNHDA and CDR2 SQIVND (reference sequence). V was pared by 9 bases and J by 6 bases, with 23 bases between. The CDR3 is made up of 15 amino acids. The DNA for the CDR3 is TGTGCCAGCCTCAAGCATCCAGGGACGGGCGCTGAAGCTTTCTTT. It is translated as CASLKHPGTGAEAFF.

V is TRBV5-4 and J is TRBJ2-1; 7 bases are shared with TRBD2. V dropped 9 bases and J dropped 2; count of bases not matched to a gene: 5. Germline V CDR1 and CDR2: SGHNT, YYREEE (reference sequence). CDR3 size: 13 residues. For the CDR3, the DNA is TGTGCCATCCGGGGGAGGGCCTACAATGAGCAGTTCTTC. Its protein product is CAIRGRAYNEQFF.

This chain links TRBV30 with TRBJ2-1; tentatively, D is TRBD1 (6 bases). Germline assignment: CDR1 GTSNPN and CDR2 SVGIG (reference sequence). The CDR3 runs 13 residues. V lost 2 bases to trimming and J lost 6 bases, with 11 bases between them. The CDR3 region has the DNA TGTGCCTGGAGTAGGGGGTTGTTCAATGAGCAGTTCTTC. It is translated as CAWSRGLFNEQFF.

The V gene is TRBV11-2, the J gene TRBJ1-3; 9 bases are shared with TRBD1. CDR1 SGHAT and CDR2 FQNNGV come from the germline V gene. V lost 4 bases and J lost 2; bases outside the gene matches: 15. This CDR3 is built from 19 residues. CDR3 sequence: CASSSRIGDRVVPGNTIYF. CDR3 nucleotides: TGTGCCAGCAGCTCAAGGATAGGGGACAGGGTAGTCCCTGGAAACACCATATATTTT.

V and J are TRBV27 and TRBJ2-7, with 8 nucleotides matching TRBD1. Germline CDR1 is MNHEY and CDR2 is SMNVEV (reference sequence). J lost 2 bases, V lost 5 bases, and 5 bases had no gene match. The CDR3 loop spans 14 amino acids. The CDR3 sequence is CASSTGTGAYEQYF. In DNA form, the CDR3 reads TGTGCCAGCAGTACCGGGACAGGTGCCTACGAGCAGTACTTC.